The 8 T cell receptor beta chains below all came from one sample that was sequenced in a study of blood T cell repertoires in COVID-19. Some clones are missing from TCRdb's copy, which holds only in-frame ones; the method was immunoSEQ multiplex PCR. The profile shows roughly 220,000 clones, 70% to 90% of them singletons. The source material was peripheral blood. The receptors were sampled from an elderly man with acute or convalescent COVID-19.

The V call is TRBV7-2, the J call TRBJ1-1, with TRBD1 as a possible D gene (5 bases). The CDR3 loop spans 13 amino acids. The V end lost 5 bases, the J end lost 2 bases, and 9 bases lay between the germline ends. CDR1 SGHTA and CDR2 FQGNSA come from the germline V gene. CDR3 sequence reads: CASSADSNTEAFF. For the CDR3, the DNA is TGTGCCAGCAGCGCCGACAGTAACACTGAAGCTTTCTTT.

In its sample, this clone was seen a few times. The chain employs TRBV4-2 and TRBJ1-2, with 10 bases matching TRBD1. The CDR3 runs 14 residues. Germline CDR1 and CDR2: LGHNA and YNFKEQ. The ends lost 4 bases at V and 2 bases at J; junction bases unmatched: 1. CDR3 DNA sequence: TGTGCCAGCAGCCCGGGACAGGGGAACTATGGCTACACCTTC. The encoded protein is CASSPGQGNYGYTF.

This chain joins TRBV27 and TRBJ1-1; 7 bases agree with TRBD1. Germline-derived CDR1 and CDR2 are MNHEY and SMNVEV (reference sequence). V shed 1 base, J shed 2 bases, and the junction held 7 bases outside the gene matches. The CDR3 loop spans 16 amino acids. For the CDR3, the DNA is TGTGCCAGCAGTTTATGGCCGACAGGGCTTAACACTGAAGCTTTCTTT. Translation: CASSLWPTGLNTEAFF.

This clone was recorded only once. CDR3: CASSKKQGLRQFF. The CDR3 bases are TGTGCCAGCAGTAAAAAACAGGGGCTGAGGCAGTTCTTC. This chain joins TRBV12-3 or TRBV12-4 and TRBJ2-1; the match to TRBD1 covers 7 bases. V shed 5 bases, J shed 12 bases, and the junction held 10 bases outside the gene matches. This CDR3 comprises 13 residues.

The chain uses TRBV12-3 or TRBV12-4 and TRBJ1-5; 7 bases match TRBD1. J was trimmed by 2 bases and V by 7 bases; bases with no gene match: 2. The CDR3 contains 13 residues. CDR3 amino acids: CASTGTGNQPQHF. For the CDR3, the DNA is TGTGCCAGCACCGGGACAGGCAATCAGCCCCAGCATTTT.

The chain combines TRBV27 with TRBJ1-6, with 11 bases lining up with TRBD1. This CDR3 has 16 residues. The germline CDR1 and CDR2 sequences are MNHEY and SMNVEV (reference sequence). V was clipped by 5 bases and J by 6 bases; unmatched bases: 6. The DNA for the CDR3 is TGTGCCAGCAGTCCGATCGGACAGGGGGCTAATTCACCCCTCCACTTT. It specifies CASSPIGQGANSPLHF.

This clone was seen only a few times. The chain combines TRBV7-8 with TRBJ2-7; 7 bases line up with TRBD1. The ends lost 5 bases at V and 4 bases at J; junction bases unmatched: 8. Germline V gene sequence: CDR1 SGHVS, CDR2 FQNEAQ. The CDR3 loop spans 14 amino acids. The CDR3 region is CASSPQGNNYEQYV. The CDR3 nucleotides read TGTGCCAGCAGCCCACAGGGGAATAATTACGAGCAGTACGTC.

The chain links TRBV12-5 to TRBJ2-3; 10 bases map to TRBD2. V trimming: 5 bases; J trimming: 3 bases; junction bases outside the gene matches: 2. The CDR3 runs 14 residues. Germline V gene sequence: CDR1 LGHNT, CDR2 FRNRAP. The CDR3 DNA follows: TGTGCTAGTGGTAAAGCGGGAGGGACAGATACGCAGTATTTT. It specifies CASGKAGGTDTQYF. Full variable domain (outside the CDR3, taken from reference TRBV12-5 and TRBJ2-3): DARVTQTPRHKVTEMGQEVTMRCQPILGHNTVFWYRQTMMQGLELLAYFRNRAPLDDSGMPKDRFSAEMPDATLATLKIQPSEPRDSAVYFCASGKAGGTDTQYFGPGTRLTVL.